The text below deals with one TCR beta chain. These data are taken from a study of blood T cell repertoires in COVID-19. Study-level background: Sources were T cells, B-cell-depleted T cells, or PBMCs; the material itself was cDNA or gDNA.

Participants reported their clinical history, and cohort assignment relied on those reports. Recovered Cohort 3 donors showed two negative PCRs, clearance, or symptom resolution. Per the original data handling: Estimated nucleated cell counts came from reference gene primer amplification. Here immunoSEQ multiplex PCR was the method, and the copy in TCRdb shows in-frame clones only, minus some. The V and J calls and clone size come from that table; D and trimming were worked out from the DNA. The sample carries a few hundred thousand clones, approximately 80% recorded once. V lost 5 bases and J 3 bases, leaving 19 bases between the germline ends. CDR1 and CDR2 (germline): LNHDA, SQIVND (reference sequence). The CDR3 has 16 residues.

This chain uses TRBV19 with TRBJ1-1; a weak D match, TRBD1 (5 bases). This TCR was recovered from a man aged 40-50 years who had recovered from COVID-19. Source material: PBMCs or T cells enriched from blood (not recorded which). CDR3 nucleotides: TGTGCCAGTAGTGACGAGGGGAGGCGATCGGACACTGAAGCTTTCTTT. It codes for CASSDEGRRSDTEAFF. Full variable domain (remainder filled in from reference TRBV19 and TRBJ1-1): DGGITQSPKYLFRKEGQNVTLSCEQNLNHDAMYWYRQDPGQGLRLIYYSQIVNDFQKGDIAEGYSVSREKKESFPLTVTSAQKNPTAFYLCASSDEGRRSDTEAFFGQGTRLTVV.